This entry concerns a single T cell receptor (beta chain). Germline CDR1 and CDR2: MNHEY and SVGAGI. The CDR3 is made up of 16 amino acids. J gave up 10 bases and V 4 bases, and 12 bases lay outside the gene matches. This record belongs to a study of blood T cell repertoires in COVID-19. Looking at the study overall: Spain, Italy and the United States supplied samples that represented acute and convalescent COVID-19.

Participants reported their clinical history, and cohort assignment relied on those reports. Sequenced by immunoSEQ multiplex PCR; TCRdb stores in-frame clones only, minus some. This sample carries some 490,000 clones, roughly nine tenths of them seen once, and the ten largest clones take around 7.9%. The sequence came from a woman aged 55-75 years who had recovered from COVID-19. The sequenced material came from PBMCs or T cells enriched from blood (not recorded which). V and J are TRBV6-5 and TRBJ1-4, with 10 positions matching TRBD1. The CDR3 DNA is TGTGCCAGCAGTTCGAACATCCGGGACAGGGGAGGAAAACTGTTTTTT. Amino acid sequence: CASSSNIRDRGGKLFF.